This TCR beta chain is drawn from a study of tumor-infiltrating lymphocytes in primary liver carcinoma. Co-extraction of RNA and DNA was performed on about 19-31 mg of unsorted bulk tissue. With a constant-region primer, TCR beta cDNA was made from around 520 ng of total RNA. ARM-PCR was slightly modified, and three nested multiplex PCR rounds with it gave rise to the TCR beta libraries. TRBV1-TRBV30 forward and Cbeta reverse primers drove the first two approximately 10-cycle rounds. TCRdb used MiXCR to reprocess the multiplex PCR reads, holding one entry per CDR3 protein. The sample carries 95,000 to 100,000 distinct CDR3 sequences, around 66% recorded once. This clonotype was counted a few times. This CDR3 is 14 amino acids long. The germline CDR1 and CDR2 sequences are LGHNT and FRNRAP. J gave up 1 base and V 5 bases, and 3 bases lay outside the gene matches.

V usage is TRBV12-5 and J usage is TRBJ1-1, with TRBD1 identical over 8 bases. What was sequenced was liver tumor tissue from sampling region 2. Noted subset: tumor region T2, inferior pole. The source is a woman in her fifties or sixties with primary liver carcinoma and hepatitis B virus infection. The CDR3 sequence is CASGTGQGNTEAFF. The CDR3 nucleotides read TGTGCTAGTGGTACTGGACAGGGGAACACTGAAGCTTTCTTT.